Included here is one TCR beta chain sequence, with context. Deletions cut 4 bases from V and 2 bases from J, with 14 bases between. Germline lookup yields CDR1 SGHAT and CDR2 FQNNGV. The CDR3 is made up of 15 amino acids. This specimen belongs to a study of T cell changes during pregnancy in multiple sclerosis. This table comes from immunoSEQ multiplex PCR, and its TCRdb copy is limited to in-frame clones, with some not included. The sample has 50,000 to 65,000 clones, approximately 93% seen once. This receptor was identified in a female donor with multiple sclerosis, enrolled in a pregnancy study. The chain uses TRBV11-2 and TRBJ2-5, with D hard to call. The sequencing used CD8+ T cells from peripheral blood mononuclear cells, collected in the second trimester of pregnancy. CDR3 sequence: CASSSFLAGQETQYF. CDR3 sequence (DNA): TGTGCCAGCAGCTCCTTTCTTGCCGGTCAAGAGACCCAGTACTTC.